This T cell receptor (beta chain) was sequenced in a study of technical replicates of blood from a handful of donors. The assay was immunoSEQ multiplex PCR, and TCRdb's table has in-frame clones only and misses some. The table shows roughly 50,000 clones, with about 95% occurring only once. Trimming pared 1 base from V and 1 base from J, leaving 7 bases between. The CDR3 has 14 residues. Germline loops: CDR1 MGHRA, CDR2 YSYEKL. This receptor was identified in a human donor in good health. Some clones in this sample may be carry-over from other donors' samples. The chain recombines TRBV4-1 with TRBJ1-1; D gene uncertain. Sequenced input: PBMCs. The CDR3 bases are TGCGCCAGCAGCCAAGTTTCGGGGAACACTGAAGCTTTCTTT. Its protein product is CASSQVSGNTEAFF.